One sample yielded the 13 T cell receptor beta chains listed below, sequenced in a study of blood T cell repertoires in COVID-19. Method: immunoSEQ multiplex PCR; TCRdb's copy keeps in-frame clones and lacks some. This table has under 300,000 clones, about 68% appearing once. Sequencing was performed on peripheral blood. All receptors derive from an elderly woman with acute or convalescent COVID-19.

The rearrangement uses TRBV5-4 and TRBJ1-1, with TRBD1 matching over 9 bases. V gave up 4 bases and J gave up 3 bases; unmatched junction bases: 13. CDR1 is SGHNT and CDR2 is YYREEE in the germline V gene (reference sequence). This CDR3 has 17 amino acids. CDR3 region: CASSDKQGAKVDTEAFF. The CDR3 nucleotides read TGTGCCAGCAGCGATAAACAGGGGGCGAAAGTGGACACTGAAGCTTTCTTT.

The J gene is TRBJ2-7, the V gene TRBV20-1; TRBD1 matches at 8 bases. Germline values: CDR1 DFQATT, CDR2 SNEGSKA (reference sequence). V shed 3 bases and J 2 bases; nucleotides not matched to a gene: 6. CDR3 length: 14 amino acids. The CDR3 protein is CSASAGTGTYEQYF. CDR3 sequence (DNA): TGCAGTGCTAGTGCCGGGACAGGAACCTACGAGCAGTACTTC.

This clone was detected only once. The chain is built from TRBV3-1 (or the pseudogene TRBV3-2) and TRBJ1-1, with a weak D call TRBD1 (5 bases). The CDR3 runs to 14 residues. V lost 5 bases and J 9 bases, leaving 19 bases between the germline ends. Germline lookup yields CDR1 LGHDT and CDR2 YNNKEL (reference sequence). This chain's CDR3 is CASSSPGVAGKAFF. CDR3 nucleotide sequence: TGTGCCAGCAGCTCCCCGGGGGTAGCAGGGAAAGCTTTCTTT.

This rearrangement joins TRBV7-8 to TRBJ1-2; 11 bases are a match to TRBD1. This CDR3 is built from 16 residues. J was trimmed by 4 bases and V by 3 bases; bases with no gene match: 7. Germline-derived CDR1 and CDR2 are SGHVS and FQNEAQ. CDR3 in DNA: TGTGCCAGCAGCTTCCGGACAGGGGGCGGTTTCTATGGCTACACCTTC. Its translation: CASSFRTGGGFYGYTF.

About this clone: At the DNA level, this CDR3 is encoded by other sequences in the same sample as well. CDR3 amino acids: CSARQGTEAFF. CDR3 DNA sequence: TGCAGTGCTAGACAGGGCACTGAAGCTTTCTTT. The chain carries TRBV20-1 and TRBJ1-1; a weak D match, TRBD1 (5 bases). Germline V gene lookup returns CDR1 DFQATT and CDR2 SNEGSKA (reference sequence). The CDR3 totals 11 residues. With 2 bases removed from V and 4 bases from J, the gap between germline ends came to 5 bases.

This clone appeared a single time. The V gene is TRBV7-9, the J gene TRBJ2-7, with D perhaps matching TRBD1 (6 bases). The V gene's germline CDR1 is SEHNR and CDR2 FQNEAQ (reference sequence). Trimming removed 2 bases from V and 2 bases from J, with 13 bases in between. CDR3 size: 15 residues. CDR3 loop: CASSLIQGSPYEQYF. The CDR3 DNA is TGTGCCAGCAGCTTAATCCAGGGGTCCCCCTACGAGCAGTACTTC.

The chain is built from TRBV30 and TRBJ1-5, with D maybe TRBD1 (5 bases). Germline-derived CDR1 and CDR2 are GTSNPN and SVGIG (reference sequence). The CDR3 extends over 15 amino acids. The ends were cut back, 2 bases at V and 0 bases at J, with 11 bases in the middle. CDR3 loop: CAWSMGGNSNQPQHF. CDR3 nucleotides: TGTGCCTGGAGTATGGGGGGAAATAGCAATCAGCCCCAGCATTTT. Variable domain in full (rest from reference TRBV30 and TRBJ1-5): SQTIHQWPATLVQPVGSPLSLECTVEGTSNPNLYWYRQAAGRGLQLLFYSVGIGQISSEVPQNLSASRPQDRQFILSSKKLLLSDSGFYLCAWSMGGNSNQPQHFGDGTRLSIL.

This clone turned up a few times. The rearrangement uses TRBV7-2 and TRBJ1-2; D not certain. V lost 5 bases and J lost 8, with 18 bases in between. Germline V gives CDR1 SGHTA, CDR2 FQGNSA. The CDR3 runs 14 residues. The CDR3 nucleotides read TGTGCCAGCAGCCTGGGCCCTTCCCGGGAGGGCTACACCTTC. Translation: CASSLGPSREGYTF.

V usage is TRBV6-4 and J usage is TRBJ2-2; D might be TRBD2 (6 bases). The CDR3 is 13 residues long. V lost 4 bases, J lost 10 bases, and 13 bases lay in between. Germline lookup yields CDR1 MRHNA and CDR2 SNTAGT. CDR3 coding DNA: TGTGCCAGCAGTGCCCAGGAGGGTGAGGAGCTGTTTTTT. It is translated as CASSAQEGEELFF.

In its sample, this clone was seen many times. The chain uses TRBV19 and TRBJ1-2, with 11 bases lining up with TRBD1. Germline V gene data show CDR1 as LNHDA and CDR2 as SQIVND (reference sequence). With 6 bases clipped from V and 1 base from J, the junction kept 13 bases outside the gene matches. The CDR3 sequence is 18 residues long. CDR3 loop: CASSALLGQGDHNYGYTF. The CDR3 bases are TGTGCCAGTAGCGCACTCCTGGGACAGGGGGATCATAACTATGGCTACACCTTC. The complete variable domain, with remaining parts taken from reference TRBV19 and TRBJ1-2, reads DGGITQSPKYLFRKEGQNVTLSCEQNLNHDAMYWYRQDPGQGLRLIYYSQIVNDFQKGDIAEGYSVSREKKESFPLTVTSAQKNPTAFYLCASSALLGQGDHNYGYTFGSGTRLTVV.

Here the CDR3 DNA reads TGTGCCACCAGCAGCGGGAGCTACAATGAGCAGTTCTTC. Translation: CATSSGSYNEQFF. V gene TRBV24-1 combines with J gene TRBJ2-1; the match to TRBD2 covers 8 bases. After removal of 7 bases from V and 3 bases from J, the junction contained 1 base not matched to a gene. The germline CDR1 and CDR2 sequences are KGHDR and SFDVKD. This CDR3 has 13 residues.

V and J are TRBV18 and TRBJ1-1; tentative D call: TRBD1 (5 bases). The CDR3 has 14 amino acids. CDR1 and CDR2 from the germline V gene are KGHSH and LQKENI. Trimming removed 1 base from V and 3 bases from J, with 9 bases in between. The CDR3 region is CASSPRTGDTEAFF. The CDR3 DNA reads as TGTGCCAGCTCACCACGTACAGGAGACACTGAAGCTTTCTTT. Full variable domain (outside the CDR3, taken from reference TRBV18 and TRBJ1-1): NAGVMQNPRHLVRRRGQEARLRCSPMKGHSHVYWYRQLPEEGLKFMVYLQKENIIDESGMPKERFSAEFPKEGPSILRIQQVVRGDSAAYFCASSPRTGDTEAFFGQGTRLTVV.

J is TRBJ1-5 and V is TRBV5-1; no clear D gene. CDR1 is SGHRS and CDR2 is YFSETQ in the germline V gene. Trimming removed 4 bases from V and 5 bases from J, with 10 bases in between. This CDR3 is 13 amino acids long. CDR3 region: CASSTGGDQPQHF. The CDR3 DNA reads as TGCGCCAGCAGCACTGGAGGCGATCAGCCCCAGCATTTT.